Listed below are T cell receptor beta chains from one sample, sequenced in a study of beta chain features in type 1 diabetes. Sequencing was performed with immunoSEQ multiplex PCR; in TCRdb, only in-frame clones are kept and a portion is missing. The sample yields 810,000 or so clones, 15% to 20% seen once. Sequenced input: naive CD4+ T cells from blood. These TCRs come from a woman aged 18-29 years in good health. CDR3s include the opening cysteine and the closing phenylalanine or tryptophan. A D gene is named only where the DNA matches it firmly. Clone size appears in some rows only: once, few, many, or a class for an expanded clone.

v_gene,j_gene,d_gene,abundance,CDR3nt,CDR3aa
TRBV5-1,TRBJ2-7,TRBD2,few,TGCGCCAGCTACAGGGGACTAGCGGGAATCTACGAGCAGTACTTC,CASYRGLAGIYEQYF
TRBV5-1,TRBJ1-1,NA,NA,TGCGCCAGCAGCTTTTTAACTGGGGATTCAGCTTTCTTT,CASSFLTGDSAFF
TRBV7-9,TRBJ2-2,TRBD2,NA,TGTGCCAGCAGCAAGGCGGGACTACCGACCGGGGAGCTGTTTTTT,CASSKAGLPTGELFF
TRBV28,TRBJ2-2,NA,few,TGTGCCAGCGTAGGGTGGGACTACACCGGGGAGCTGTTTTTT,CASVGWDYTGELFF
TRBV29-1,TRBJ2-1,NA,NA,TGCAGCGTTCCTCGCAGTGGGCAGCACTTGACCGGGGTTGAGCAGTTCTTC,CSVPRSGQHLTGVEQFF
TRBV2,TRBJ2-1,NA,NA,TGTGCCAGCAGACTAGACTCCTACAATGAGCAGTTCTTC,CASRLDSYNEQFF
TRBV11-2,TRBJ1-3,NA,few,TGTGCCAGCAGCTTATCGGGTACAATCTCTGGAAACACCATATATTTT,CASSLSGTISGNTIYF
TRBV6-5,TRBJ1-1,NA,NA,TGTGCCAGCAGTTACTCTCAATCTCGAGGGAACACTGAAGCTTTCTTT,CASSYSQSRGNTEAFF
TRBV19,TRBJ2-3,NA,few,TGTGCCAGTAGGGCCCGGGACGCCTATACGCAGTATTTT,CASRARDAYTQYF
TRBV4-1,TRBJ2-7,NA,NA,TGCGCCAGCAGCCCAAACTACGGGAATACCTACGAGCAGTACTTC,CASSPNYGNTYEQYF
TRBV27,TRBJ2-2,NA,NA,TGTGCCAGCAGTTTATTGGGCTCCGGGGAGCTGTTTTTT,CASSLLGSGELFF
TRBV29-1,TRBJ2-5,TRBD1,once,TGCAGCGTCTCGAACAGGGGCCAAGAGACCCAGTACTTC,CSVSNRGQETQYF
TRBV7-2,TRBJ1-3,NA,few,TGTGCCAGCAGCGGCGGGACACCGGATGGAAGAAACACCATATATTTT,CASSGGTPDGRNTIYF
TRBV6-6,TRBJ2-2,NA,few,TGTGCCAGCAGTTACTCGGGGAGCGGACCCGGGGAGCTGTTTTTT,CASSYSGSGPGELFF
TRBV7-9,TRBJ2-1,NA,NA,TGTGCCAGCAGCCCGCCTTCCTACAATGAGCAGTTCTTC,CASSPPSYNEQFF
TRBV11-2,TRBJ2-7,NA,few,TGTGCCAGCAGCTTAGATGCGTTGTCCTACGAGCAGTACTTC,CASSLDALSYEQYF
TRBV28,TRBJ1-2,TRBD1,few,TGTGCCAGCAGTTCGACAGGGACTGGCTATGGCTACACCTTC,CASSSTGTGYGYTF
TRBV7-2,TRBJ2-7,TRBD1,NA,TGTGCCAGCAGCTTAGGGGACCCGGGACAGGGTAGTGTCGAGCAGTACTTC,CASSLGDPGQGSVEQYF
TRBV28,TRBJ2-3,NA,few,TGTGCCAGCAGTTTGAGCGCCACAGATACGCAGTATTTT,CASSLSATDTQYF
TRBV27,TRBJ1-1,NA,NA,TGTGCCAGCAGTCGCGGTAGATCCACTGAAGCTTTCTTT,CASSRGRSTEAFF
TRBV12-2,TRBJ2-7,NA,NA,TGTGCAAGTCGCTTACGACAGGACGAGCAGTACTTC,CASRLRQDEQYF
TRBV7-2,TRBJ2-3,TRBD2,few,TGTGCCAGCAGCCTCGGACTAGCGGGAGGAGCAGATACGCAGTATTTT,CASSLGLAGGADTQYF
TRBV2,TRBJ2-5,NA,NA,TGTGCCAGCAGTGTATGGGAGACCCAGTACTTC,CASSVWETQYF
TRBV27,TRBJ2-3,NA,few,TGTGCCAGCAGTCCTCAAAGCACAGATACGCAGTATTTT,CASSPQSTDTQYF
TRBV2,TRBJ2-5,TRBD2,NA,TGTGCCAGCGGTGGCAGGAGGCGGGGGGAGACCCAGTACTTC,CASGGRRRGETQYF
TRBV5-6,TRBJ1-1,NA,NA,TGTGCCAGCAGCTCCTTACCCGCCACTGAAGCTTTCTTT,CASSSLPATEAFF
TRBV7-2,TRBJ2-1,TRBD2,few,TGTGCCAGCAGCTTGAAAAATAGCGGGGAAAAGTTCTTC,CASSLKNSGEKFF
TRBV19,TRBJ2-7,TRBD2,once,TGTGCCAGTAGTCGCAGCGGGACCATCTCCTACGAGCAGTACTTC,CASSRSGTISYEQYF
TRBV6-6,TRBJ2-1,NA,few,TGTGCCAGCAGTTACGACCATAACTACAATGAGCAGTTCTTC,CASSYDHNYNEQFF
TRBV28,TRBJ2-5,NA,few,TGTGCCAGCAGCCCGCCCACCGAGACCCAGTACTTC,CASSPPTETQYF
TRBV15,TRBJ1-2,NA,NA,TGTGCCACCAGCAGGGCTGCCTTGAACAGAGCTAACTATGGCTACACCTTC,CATSRAALNRANYGYTF
TRBV6-6,TRBJ1-1,NA,NA,TGTGCCAGCAGACCGGGACACAGAGACACTGAAGCTTTCTTT,CASRPGHRDTEAFF
TRBV5-1,TRBJ2-5,TRBD1,NA,TGCGCCAGCAGCTTGACCAGGGGGCACCAAGAGACCCAGTACTTC,CASSLTRGHQETQYF
TRBV21-1,TRBJ2-2,NA,NA,TGTGCCAGCGGCGGGGCCAGGGTTGGCGCCGGGGAGCTGTTTTTT,CASGGARVGAGELFF
TRBV9,TRBJ2-1,NA,few,TGTGCCAGCAGCGTAGGCCCGGGGATAAACTACAATGAGCAGTTCTTC,CASSVGPGINYNEQFF
TRBV18,TRBJ2-7,NA,few,TGTGCCAGCTCACCACCGGGACTTCCCTACGAGCAGTACTTC,CASSPPGLPYEQYF
TRBV27,TRBJ2-7,NA,NA,TGTGCCAGCAGTCAAGACAGAGACTCCTACGAGCAGTACTTC,CASSQDRDSYEQYF
TRBV7-9,TRBJ2-1,NA,few,TGTGCCAGCAGCACCGACCCCCTTTCTAGTCCCCAGTTCTTC,CASSTDPLSSPQFF
TRBV9,TRBJ2-2,NA,few,TGTGCCAGCAGCGTAGGTGGGACTAACACCGGGGAGCTGTTTTTT,CASSVGGTNTGELFF
TRBV28,TRBJ2-5,TRBD2,few,TGTGCCAGCAGCCAGGGACTAGCGGACCAAGAGACCCAGTACTTC,CASSQGLADQETQYF
TRBV10-3,TRBJ2-7,NA,NA,TGTGCCATCAGTGGGGGCTCCAACGAGCAGTACTTC,CAISGGSNEQYF
TRBV6-6,TRBJ2-1,NA,few,TGTGCCAGCAGCTCCCTAGGGCGGTCCTACAATGAGCAGTTCTTC,CASSSLGRSYNEQFF
TRBV7-9,TRBJ1-1,TRBD1,NA,TGTGCCAGCAGCGTTACAGGGGCCTACACTGAAGCTTTCTTT,CASSVTGAYTEAFF
TRBV10-3,TRBJ2-1,TRBD2,few,TGTGCCATCAGTGAGAGGGCCATCAAGACTAGCGGGCGCTCCTACAATGAGCAGTTCTTC,CAISERAIKTSGRSYNEQFF
TRBV19,TRBJ2-7,NA,NA,TGTGCCAGTAGACGAACCTCGGGACAAGTCTACGAGCAGTACTTC,CASRRTSGQVYEQYF
TRBV4-3,TRBJ2-1,NA,few,TGCGCCAGCAGCCAAGTTTGGGGTGTCTACAATGAGCAGTTCTTC,CASSQVWGVYNEQFF
TRBV2,TRBJ2-6,NA,few,TGTGCCAGCCGCCCGGGGCCCAGCAACGTCCTGACTTTC,CASRPGPSNVLTF
TRBV18,TRBJ2-5,NA,few,TGTGCCAGCTCACCCCGCCAGGGGGGAAGAGAGACCCAGTACTTC,CASSPRQGGRETQYF
TRBV10-3,TRBJ2-7,NA,few,TGTGCCATCAGTGCCCCCCCCGGAGCGGAACGCTCCTACGAGCAGTACTTC,CAISAPPGAERSYEQYF
TRBV7-3,TRBJ2-1,TRBD2,NA,TGTGCCAGCAGCTTCGAAGGGACTAGCGACTATGAGCAGTTCTTC,CASSFEGTSDYEQFF
TRBV4-3,TRBJ1-1,TRBD1,few,TGCGCCAGCAGTAAGGACAGGGGCACTGAAGCTTTCTTT,CASSKDRGTEAFF
TRBV4-2,TRBJ2-3,TRBD2,few,TGTGCCAGCAGCCTTAGCGGGAGTGATACAGATACGCAGTATTTT,CASSLSGSDTDTQYF
TRBV27,TRBJ1-2,NA,NA,TGTGCCAGCAGTTTAGACCCACAGGGCCGACTATATGGCTACACCTTC,CASSLDPQGRLYGYTF
TRBV9,TRBJ2-1,TRBD2,few,TGTGCCAGCAGCGGTAGCGGGAGGGCCGGCGAGCAGTTCTTC,CASSGSGRAGEQFF
TRBV7-2,TRBJ2-1,TRBD1,NA,TGTGCCAGCAGCTTCGGACAGGGGGCCAATGAGCAGTTCTTC,CASSFGQGANEQFF
TRBV10-3,TRBJ1-1,NA,once,TGTGCCATCAGTGAATCCGTGACTGAAGCTTTCTTT,CAISESVTEAFF
TRBV28,TRBJ1-4,TRBD1,NA,TGTGCCAGCAGTTCCGGGACAGTGGGTGAAAAACTGTTTTTT,CASSSGTVGEKLFF
TRBV7-3,TRBJ2-3,TRBD2,few,TGTGCCAGCAGCCCCGGACTAGCGACGATAGATACGCAGTATTTT,CASSPGLATIDTQYF
TRBV7-8,TRBJ2-3,NA,NA,TGTGCCAGCAGCCCGTACCGGGATACGCAGTATTTT,CASSPYRDTQYF
TRBV5-8,TRBJ2-1,NA,once,TGTGCCACTGGCCAGGCTAAGGACAATGAGCAGTTCTTC,CATGQAKDNEQFF